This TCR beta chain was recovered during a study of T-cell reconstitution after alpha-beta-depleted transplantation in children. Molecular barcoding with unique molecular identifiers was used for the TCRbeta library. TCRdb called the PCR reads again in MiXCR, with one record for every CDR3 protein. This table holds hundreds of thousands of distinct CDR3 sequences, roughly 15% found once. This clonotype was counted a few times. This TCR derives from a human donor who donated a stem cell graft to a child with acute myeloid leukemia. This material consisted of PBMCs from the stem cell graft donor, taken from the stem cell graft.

The CDR3 sequence: CATGGQLHNEQFF. In DNA, the CDR3 is TGTGCCACCGGTGGACAGCTTCACAATGAGCAGTTCTTC. The rearrangement joins TRBV15 to TRBJ2-1; D possibly corresponds to TRBD1 (6 bases). The CDR3 runs to 13 residues. Trimming took off 8 bases at V and 5 bases at J, with 13 bases between the two ends. Germline CDR1 and CDR2: LNHNV and YYDKDF (reference sequence).